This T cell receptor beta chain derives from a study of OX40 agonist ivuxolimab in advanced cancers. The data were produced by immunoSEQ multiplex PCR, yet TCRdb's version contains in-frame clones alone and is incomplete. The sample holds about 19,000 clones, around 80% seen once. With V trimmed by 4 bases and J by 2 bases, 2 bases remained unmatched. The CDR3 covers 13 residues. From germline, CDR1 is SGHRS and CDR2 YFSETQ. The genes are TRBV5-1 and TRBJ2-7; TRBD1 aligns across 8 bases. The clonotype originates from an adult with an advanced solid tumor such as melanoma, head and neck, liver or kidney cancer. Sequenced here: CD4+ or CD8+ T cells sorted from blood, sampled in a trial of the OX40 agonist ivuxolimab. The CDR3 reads CASSPTGAYEQYF. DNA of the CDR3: TGCGCCAGCAGCCCGACAGGGGCCTACGAGCAGTACTTC. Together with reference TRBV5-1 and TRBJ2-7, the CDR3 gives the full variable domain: KAGVTQTPRYLIKTRGQQVTLSCSPISGHRSVSWYQQTPGQGLQFLFEYFSETQRNKGNFPGRFSGRQFSNSRSEMNVSTLELGDSALYLCASSPTGAYEQYFGPGTRLTVT.